This T cell receptor beta chain is from a study of shared clonotypes between healthy human individuals. Sequencing used immunoSEQ multiplex PCR; TCRdb keeps in-frame clones, though not all of them. The data contain 600,000 to 700,000 clones, roughly 72% of them singletons. The V and J ends lost 2 bases and 4 bases respectively, with 11 bases between them. Per germline, CDR1 MNHEY and CDR2 SMNVEV (reference sequence). This CDR3 has 14 amino acids. What was sequenced was memory CD4+ T cells sorted from blood. Stated subset: CD45RA-negative fraction. The clonotype comes from a woman in her 30s in good health. V gene TRBV27 combines with J gene TRBJ1-1, with D unclear. CDR3 loop: CASSLLRSSTEAFF. The DNA for the CDR3 is TGTGCCAGCAGTTTACTCAGGAGTAGCACTGAAGCTTTCTTT.